Each of the 31 T cell receptor beta chains below was sequenced from the same sample in a study of shared clonotypes between healthy human individuals. Data came from immunoSEQ multiplex PCR; TCRdb stores just in-frame clones and leaves some out. Among around 1,000,000 clones listed, approximately 80% were seen once. The sequenced sample was memory CD4+ T cells from PBMCs. Subset denoted: CD45RA-negative fraction. The receptors were sampled from a man aged 18 to 29 in good health. Some clones in this sample may be carry-over from other donors' samples.

This sequence joins TRBV5-6 and TRBJ2-7; D remains unclear. The CDR3 has 13 residues. V lost 0 bases to trimming and J lost 5 bases, with 9 bases between them. Germline loops: CDR1 SGHDT, CDR2 YYEEEE. CDR3 coding DNA: TGTGCCAGCAGCTTGGCTGGGCGGAACGAGCAGTACTTC. Translation: CASSLAGRNEQYF.

V and J are TRBV29-1 and TRBJ2-1, with 7 nucleotides matching TRBD2. Germline V gene lookup returns CDR1 SQVTM and CDR2 ANQGSEA. The V and J ends lost 5 bases and 9 bases, in that order; junction bases with no gene match: 10. The CDR3 covers 13 residues. DNA for the CDR3: TGCAGCGTTAACCTTCCTAGCGGCCGTGAGCAGTTCTTC. This encodes CSVNLPSGREQFF.

This chain links TRBV7-2 with TRBJ2-5; perhaps TRBD1 as D (6 bases). There are 15 residues in the CDR3. Per the germline V gene, CDR1 is SGHTA and CDR2 is FQGNSA. Between the trimmed V and J ends, which lost 6 bases and 5 bases, there was a span of 19 bases. CDR3 bases: TGTGCCAGCAGTAGGGGGTCTAGTCCGACGGAGACCCAGTACTTC. Encoded protein: CASSRGSSPTETQYF. The full variable domain, completed using reference TRBV7-2 and TRBJ2-5, is GAGVSQSPSNKVTEKGKDVELRCDPISGHTALYWYRQSLGQGLEFLIYFQGNSAPDKSGLPSDRFSAERTGGSVSTLTIQRTQQEDSAVYLCASSRGSSPTETQYFGPGTRLLVL.

Concerning this clone: This may be a read error: a much more frequent sequence differs by one nucleotide. The chain combines TRBV6-1 with TRBJ1-2; possibly TRBD1 for D (5 bases). The germline V gene encodes CDR1 MNHNS and CDR2 SASEGT. CDR3 length: 12 amino acids. Trimming took 6 bases from V and 1 from J, leaving 6 bases between them. CDR3 coding DNA: TGTGCCAGCAGGCAGGGTAACTATGGCTACACCTTC. Amino acid sequence: CASRQGNYGYTF.

This chain links TRBV28 with TRBJ1-1, with D perhaps matching TRBD1 (6 bases). The CDR3 runs 13 residues. V lost 1 base and J lost 6, with 9 bases in between. Per germline, CDR1 MDHEN and CDR2 SYDVKM. CDR3 nucleotide sequence: TGTGCCAGCAGTTTATTCCACAGGGCTGAAGCTTTCTTT. It specifies CASSLFHRAEAFF.

V gene TRBV30 combines with J gene TRBJ2-7, with 14 positions matching TRBD2. V was clipped by 0 bases and J by 6 bases; unmatched bases: 10. Germline-derived CDR1 and CDR2 are GTSNPN and SVGIG (reference sequence). CDR3 size: 17 residues. CDR3 protein: CAWSVEFGTSGSSEQYF. CDR3 DNA: TGTGCCTGGAGTGTTGAATTCGGGACTAGCGGGAGTTCCGAGCAGTACTTC.

This rearrangement joins TRBV9 to TRBJ2-1; possibly TRBD2 for D (6 bases). From germline, CDR1 is SGDLS and CDR2 YYNGEE. This CDR3 has 14 residues. V lost 3 bases and J 9 bases, leaving 16 bases between the germline ends. For the CDR3, the DNA is TGTGCCAGCAGCGACCCGCGGGGAGGAGGTGAGCAGTTCTTC. Amino acids: CASSDPRGGGEQFF.

This clone was recorded many times. V and J are TRBV30 and TRBJ1-6, with D perhaps TRBD1 (6 bases). Per the germline V gene, CDR1 is GTSNPN and CDR2 is SVGIG (reference sequence). Deletions cut 5 bases from V and 7 bases from J, with 12 bases between. CDR3 length: 13 residues. The CDR3 DNA follows: TGTGCCTGGTCTGGACAGTCGAATTCACCCCTCCACTTT. Protein: CAWSGQSNSPLHF.

The V gene is TRBV28, the J gene TRBJ1-2; D is uncertain. The CDR3 consists of 14 residues. From germline, CDR1 is MDHEN and CDR2 SYDVKM. V lost 4 bases, J lost 4 bases, and 13 bases lay in between. The CDR3 protein is CASSSSVAFYGYTF. In DNA form, the CDR3 reads TGTGCCAGCAGTTCCTCAGTGGCTTTCTATGGCTACACCTTC.

The chain has TRBV5-1 and TRBJ2-5, with no clear D. CDR1 is SGHRS, CDR2 YFSETQ, per germline. The germline V and J ends were trimmed by 1 base and 1 base, with 8 bases remaining between them. There are 14 residues in the CDR3. The CDR3: CASSLQPTQETQYF. CDR3 nucleotides: TGCGCCAGCAGCTTGCAGCCAACCCAAGAGACCCAGTACTTC.

This rearrangement joins TRBV6-6 to TRBJ2-7; D gene ambiguous. CDR1 and CDR2 from the germline V gene are MNHNY and SVGAGI (reference sequence). The CDR3 loop spans 15 amino acids. V was pared by 0 bases and J by 5 bases, with 14 bases between. Here the CDR3 reads CASSYSAGLRNEQYF. CDR3 sequence (DNA): TGTGCCAGCAGTTACTCGGCCGGCCTGAGGAACGAGCAGTACTTC.

The rearrangement joins TRBV4-2 to TRBJ1-4, with D perhaps TRBD1 (6 bases). Germline CDR1 and CDR2: LGHNA and YNFKEQ. Trimming shortened V by 1 base and J by 5 bases, and 14 bases separated the two germline ends. The CDR3 runs 16 residues. The CDR3 region has the DNA TGTGCCAGCAGCCAAGCCCCCACAGGACAGAATGAAAAACTGTTTTTT. Translation gives CASSQAPTGQNEKLFF.

This clone was detected a few times. The chain couples TRBV7-8 to TRBJ1-4; D gene ambiguous. Trimming took off 4 bases at V and 7 bases at J, with 16 bases between the two ends. The germline V gene encodes CDR1 SGHVS and CDR2 FQNEAQ. The CDR3 loop spans 15 amino acids. CDR3 protein: CASSSERLRGEKLFF. CDR3 bases: TGTGCCAGCAGCTCCGAGCGATTACGAGGTGAAAAACTGTTTTTT.

This chain joins TRBV30 and TRBJ1-5; 9 bases match TRBD1. The V gene end was trimmed by 2 bases and the J gene end by 2 bases; junction bases not matched to a gene: 7. The CDR3 is made up of 16 amino acids. CDR1 and CDR2 from the germline V gene are GTSNPN and SVGIG (reference sequence). CDR3 region: CAWSFPGQGGNQPQHF. CDR3 sequence (DNA): TGTGCCTGGAGTTTCCCGGGACAGGGTGGCAATCAGCCCCAGCATTTT. Filled out from reference TRBV30 and TRBJ1-5, the complete variable domain reads SQTIHQWPATLVQPVGSPLSLECTVEGTSNPNLYWYRQAAGRGLQLLFYSVGIGQISSEVPQNLSASRPQDRQFILSSKKLLLSDSGFYLCAWSFPGQGGNQPQHFGDGTRLSIL.

The chain couples TRBV7-9 to TRBJ1-4; perhaps TRBD1 as D (5 bases). The germline V gene has CDR1 SEHNR and CDR2 FQNEAQ (reference sequence). This CDR3 has 15 amino acids. Trimming shortened V by 1 base and J by 8 bases, and 14 bases separated the two germline ends. The CDR3 DNA sequence: TGTGCCAGCAGCTTAGTTGGGACCCTGGAGGAAAAACTGTTTTTT. Translation gives CASSLVGTLEEKLFF.

The chain joins TRBV11-2 to TRBJ2-1; 8 bases fit TRBD2. The CDR3 extends over 18 amino acids. The V gene end was trimmed by 0 bases and the J gene end by 7 bases; junction bases not matched to a gene: 14. CDR1 and CDR2 from the germline V gene are SGHAT and FQNNGV. The CDR3 loop is CASSLDLRSVAGSNEQFF. The CDR3 DNA is TGTGCCAGCAGCTTAGATCTAAGGTCGGTAGCGGGAAGTAATGAGCAGTTCTTC.

This rearrangement joins TRBV7-9 to TRBJ2-7; no firm D call. Germline CDR1 is SEHNR and CDR2 is FQNEAQ (reference sequence). CDR3 size: 10 residues. Trimming pared 3 bases from V and 4 bases from J, leaving 1 base between. The chain's CDR3 is CASSLYEQYF. The CDR3 DNA sequence: TGTGCCAGCAGCTTGTACGAGCAGTACTTC.

The chain joins TRBV19 to TRBJ2-7; 7 bases are a match to TRBD2. This CDR3 comprises 14 residues. CDR1 is LNHDA and CDR2 is SQIVND in the germline V gene (reference sequence). With V trimmed by 3 bases and J by 3 bases, 5 bases remained unmatched. CDR3 residues: CASSMYAGDYEQYF. The CDR3 DNA reads as TGTGCCAGTAGTATGTATGCGGGAGACTACGAGCAGTACTTC.

V usage is TRBV11-3 and J usage is TRBJ2-1, with no clear D. V lost 1 base to trimming and J lost 2 bases, with 3 bases between them. The CDR3 contains 13 residues. Germline V gene sequence: CDR1 SGHNT, CDR2 YENEEA. In nucleotides, the CDR3 is TGTGCCAGCAGCTTAGGGACCTACAATGAGCAGTTCTTC. Protein: CASSLGTYNEQFF.

This chain links TRBV25-1 with TRBJ2-5, with a tentative D call TRBD1 (5 bases). This CDR3 spans 13 amino acids. V was cut by 6 bases and J by 5 bases, with 13 bases left in between. Germline CDR1 MGHDK, CDR2 SYGVNS. The CDR3 DNA is TGTGCCAGCAGAAGGACACCCCAGGAGACCCAGTACTTC. It codes for CASRRTPQETQYF.

This chain links TRBV19 with TRBJ1-5, with D possibly TRBD1 on 5 matching bases. Germline CDR1 is LNHDA and CDR2 is SQIVND (reference sequence). The CDR3 extends over 16 amino acids. V gave up 6 bases and J gave up 7 bases, with 22 bases separating them. In DNA form, the CDR3 reads TGTGCCAGTAGGAGACGGGGGGGACCAGATGGGCAGCCCCAGCATTTT. Translation: CASRRRGGPDGQPQHF.

CDR3 loop: CASRQPTWRGGYTF. CDR3 DNA: TGTGCCAGTAGACAACCGACCTGGAGGGGCGGCTACACCTTC. V gene TRBV19 combines with J gene TRBJ1-2; a weak D match, TRBD1 (5 bases). Trimming stripped 6 bases from V and 8 bases from J, with 19 bases between. Germline CDR1 is LNHDA and CDR2 is SQIVND (reference sequence). The CDR3 runs 14 residues.

The rearrangement joins TRBV9 to TRBJ2-6, with D hard to call. The CDR3 has 14 amino acids. Trimming stripped 3 bases from V and 4 bases from J, with 8 bases between. Germline CDR1 reads SGDLS; CDR2 reads YYNGEE. The CDR3 sequence: CASSAPAGANVLTF. The CDR3 nucleotides are TGTGCCAGCAGCGCCCCTGCCGGGGCCAACGTCCTGACTTTC.

The chain links TRBV6-5 to TRBJ1-2; weak D call: TRBD1 (5 bases). CDR3 length: 13 amino acids. Trimming cost V 4 bases and J 4 bases, with 10 bases left between them. Germline CDR1 MNHEY, CDR2 SVGAGI. This CDR3 is CASSFPGGYGYTF. The DNA of the CDR3 is TGTGCCAGCAGTTTCCCGGGGGGCTATGGCTACACCTTC.

This chain joins TRBV2 and TRBJ1-2; D is possibly TRBD1 (6 bases). The length of the CDR3 is 13 residues. Looked up from germline, CDR1 is SNHLY and CDR2 is FYNNEI. Deletions cut 7 bases from V and 4 bases from J, with 13 bases between. CDR3 loop: CASTRGQPYGYTF. DNA of the CDR3: TGTGCCAGCACACGGGGGCAGCCCTATGGCTACACCTTC.

This sequence joins TRBV4-1 and TRBJ2-7, with D perhaps TRBD1 (5 bases). Trimming took 3 bases from V and 2 from J, leaving 20 bases between them. The CDR3 consists of 17 residues. CDR1 is MGHRA, CDR2 YSYEKL, per germline. The DNA of the CDR3 is TGCGCCAGCAGCCACGCACTGGATCCCAGGGAAACCTACGAGCAGTACTTC. Protein sequence: CASSHALDPRETYEQYF.

This clone was counted only a few times. In nucleotides, the CDR3 is TGTGCCAGCAGACCAACCGGGGGGCAAGGTCAGCCCCAGCATTTT. Amino acid sequence: CASRPTGGQGQPQHF. The chain uses TRBV6-6 and TRBJ1-5; possibly TRBD1 for D (6 bases). This CDR3 spans 15 amino acids. V lost 6 bases to trimming and J lost 6 bases, with 18 bases between them. Germline V gene sequence: CDR1 MNHNY, CDR2 SVGAGI (reference sequence).

The chain carries TRBV30 and TRBJ2-1; the match to TRBD1 covers 11 bases. After removal of 5 bases from V and 7 bases from J, the junction contained 7 bases not matched to a gene. The CDR3 runs 14 residues. Germline V gives CDR1 GTSNPN, CDR2 SVGIG (reference sequence). The CDR3 spells CAWDRDRGSNEQFF. In DNA, the CDR3 is TGTGCCTGGGACCGGGACAGGGGGTCAAATGAGCAGTTCTTC.

V gene TRBV28 combines with J gene TRBJ1-1; weak D call: TRBD1 (5 bases). The CDR3 totals 16 residues. Trimming removed 2 bases from V and 6 bases from J, with 19 bases in between. Germline V CDR1 and CDR2: MDHEN, SYDVKM. CDR3 nucleotides: TGTGCCAGCAGTTTAATCGTCGGGGCAGGACGACCTGAAGCTTTCTTT. Its protein product is CASSLIVGAGRPEAFF.

The V call is TRBV4-2, the J call TRBJ1-2; 8 nucleotides align to TRBD1. V was clipped by 1 base and J by 3 bases; unmatched bases: 4. The length of the CDR3 is 15 residues. Germline assignment: CDR1 LGHNA and CDR2 YNFKEQ. The CDR3 protein is CASSQGPDRDYGYTF. CDR3 sequence (DNA): TGTGCCAGCAGCCAAGGCCCGGACAGGGACTATGGCTACACCTTC.

This clone was found once. The chain joins TRBV2 to TRBJ2-7; no definite D call. V was clipped by 4 bases and J by 5 bases, with 9 bases between them. This CDR3 is 12 amino acids long. Germline CDR1 is SNHLY and CDR2 is FYNNEI. The CDR3 is CASSAGPHEQYF. DNA for the CDR3: TGTGCCAGCAGTGCTGGACCTCACGAGCAGTACTTC. The whole variable domain, filled in from reference TRBV2 and TRBJ2-7, reads EPEVTQTPSHQVTQMGQEVILRCVPISNHLYFYWYRQILGQKVEFLVSFYNNEISEKSEIFDDQFSVERPDGSNFTLKIRSTKLEDSAMYFCASSAGPHEQYFGPGTRLTVT.